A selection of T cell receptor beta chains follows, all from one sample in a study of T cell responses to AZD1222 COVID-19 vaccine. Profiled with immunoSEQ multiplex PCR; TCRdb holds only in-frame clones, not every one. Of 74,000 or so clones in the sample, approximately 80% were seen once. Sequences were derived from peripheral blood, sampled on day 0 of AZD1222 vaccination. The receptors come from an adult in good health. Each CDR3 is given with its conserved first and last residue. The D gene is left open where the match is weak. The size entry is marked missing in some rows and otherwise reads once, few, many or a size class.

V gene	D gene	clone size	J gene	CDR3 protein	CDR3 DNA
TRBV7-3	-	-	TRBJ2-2	CASRIGGGTGELFF	TGTGCCAGCAGGATCGGAGGGGGCACCGGGGAGCTGTTTTTT
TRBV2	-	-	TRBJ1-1	CANQIQGSTEAFF	TGTGCCAACCAAATACAGGGAAGCACTGAAGCTTTCTTT
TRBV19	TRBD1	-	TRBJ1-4	CASSTGTGNEKLFF	TGTGCCAGTAGTACCGGGACAGGGAATGAAAAACTGTTTTTT
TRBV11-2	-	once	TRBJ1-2	CASSLEWDYGYTF	TGTGCCAGCAGCTTAGAATGGGATTATGGCTACACCTTC
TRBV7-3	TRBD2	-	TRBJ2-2	CASSLYSGMGTGELFF	TGTGCCAGCAGCCTATATAGCGGGATGGGCACCGGGGAGCTGTTTTTT
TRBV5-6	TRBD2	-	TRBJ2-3	CASSLGTSRSGDTQYF	TGTGCCAGCAGCCTCGGGACTAGCAGGTCAGGGGATACGCAGTATTTT
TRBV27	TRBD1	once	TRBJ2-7	CASSGQGRSYEQYF	TGTGCCAGCAGTGGACAGGGTCGCTCCTACGAGCAGTACTTC
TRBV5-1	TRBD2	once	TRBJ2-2	CASGLAGGQTNTGELFF	TGCGCCAGCGGTCTAGCGGGGGGACAAACGAACACCGGGGAGCTGTTTTTT
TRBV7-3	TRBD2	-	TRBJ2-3	CASSLAGASTDTQYF	TGTGCCAGCAGCTTAGCGGGAGCCAGCACAGATACGCAGTATTTT
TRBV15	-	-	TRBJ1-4	CATSSWGSTNEKLFF	TGTGCCACCAGCAGTTGGGGCTCAACTAATGAAAAACTGTTTTTT
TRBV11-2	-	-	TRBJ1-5	CASSLQNSNQPQHF	TGTGCCAGCAGCTTACAGAATAGCAATCAGCCCCAGCATTTT
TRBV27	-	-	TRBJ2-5	CASSQVPKRGQETQYF	TGTGCCAGCAGTCAGGTTCCAAAACGCGGCCAAGAGACCCAGTACTTC
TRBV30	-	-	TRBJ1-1	CAWTRRPEAFF	TGTGCCTGGACTCGACGTCCTGAAGCTTTCTTT
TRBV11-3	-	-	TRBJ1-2	CASSYDSSGYGYTF	TGTGCCAGCAGCTACGATAGTTCAGGCTATGGCTACACCTTC
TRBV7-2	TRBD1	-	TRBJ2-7	CASSRTGGPYEQYF	TGTGCCAGCAGCAGGACAGGGGGGCCTTACGAGCAGTACTTC
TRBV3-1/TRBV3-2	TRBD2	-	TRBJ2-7	CASRGLAIYEQYF	TGTGCCAGCAGGGGACTAGCGATCTACGAGCAGTACTTC
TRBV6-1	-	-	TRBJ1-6	CASSAESLSSYNSPLHF	TGTGCCAGCAGTGCCGAGAGCCTGAGCTCCTATAATTCACCCCTCCACTTT
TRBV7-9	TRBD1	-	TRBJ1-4	CASSHLGTQGSTNEKLFF	TGTGCCAGCAGCCACCTAGGGACACAGGGGTCAACTAATGAAAAACTGTTTTTT
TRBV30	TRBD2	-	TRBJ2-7	CAWSGTSGEQYF	TGTGCCTGGAGCGGGACTAGCGGAGAGCAGTACTTC
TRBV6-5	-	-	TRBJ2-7	CASSFTGTSGEQYF	TGTGCCAGCAGTTTCACCGGGACTTCGGGCGAGCAGTACTTC
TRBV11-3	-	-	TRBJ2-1	CASTPGASANNEQFF	TGTGCCAGCACCCCGGGGGCCAGCGCTAACAATGAGCAGTTCTTC
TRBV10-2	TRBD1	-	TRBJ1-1	CATVTGEPEAFF	TGCGCCACCGTGACAGGGGAGCCTGAAGCTTTCTTT
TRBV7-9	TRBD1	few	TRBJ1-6	CASSLGVGTGTYNSPLHF	TGTGCCAGCAGCTTAGGGGTCGGGACAGGGACCTATAATTCACCCCTCCACTTT
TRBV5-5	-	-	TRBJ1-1	CASSRTVNTEAFF	TGTGCCAGCAGCCGGACAGTCAACACTGAAGCTTTCTTT
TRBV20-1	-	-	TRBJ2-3	CSARGMAQYF	TGCAGTGCTAGAGGCATGGCGCAGTATTTT
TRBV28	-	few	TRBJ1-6	CASSLHPYNSPLHF	TGTGCCAGCAGTTTACATCCGTATAATTCACCCCTCCACTTT
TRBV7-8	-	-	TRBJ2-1	CASSLVGGSPLNEQFF	TGTGCCAGCAGCTTAGTAGGGGGGAGCCCTCTCAATGAGCAGTTCTTC
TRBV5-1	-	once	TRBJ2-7	CASRLEGEQYF	TGCGCCAGCAGACTCGAGGGCGAGCAGTACTTC
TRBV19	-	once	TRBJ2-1	CASSIDRGTQEQFF	TGTGCCAGTAGTATAGATCGCGGGACACAGGAGCAGTTCTTC
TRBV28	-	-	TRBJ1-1	CASSLPGPGNTEAFF	TGTGCCAGCAGTTTACCAGGTCCAGGGAACACTGAAGCTTTCTTT
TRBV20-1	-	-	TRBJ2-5	CSAQKDRTQYF	TGCAGTGCCCAGAAGGATCGGACCCAGTACTTC
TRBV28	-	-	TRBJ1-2	CASSWTGGLGYTF	TGTGCCAGCAGTTGGACCGGCGGGTTAGGCTACACCTTC
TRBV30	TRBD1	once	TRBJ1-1	CAWMGDRWGAFF	TGTGCCTGGATGGGGGACAGGTGGGGAGCTTTCTTT